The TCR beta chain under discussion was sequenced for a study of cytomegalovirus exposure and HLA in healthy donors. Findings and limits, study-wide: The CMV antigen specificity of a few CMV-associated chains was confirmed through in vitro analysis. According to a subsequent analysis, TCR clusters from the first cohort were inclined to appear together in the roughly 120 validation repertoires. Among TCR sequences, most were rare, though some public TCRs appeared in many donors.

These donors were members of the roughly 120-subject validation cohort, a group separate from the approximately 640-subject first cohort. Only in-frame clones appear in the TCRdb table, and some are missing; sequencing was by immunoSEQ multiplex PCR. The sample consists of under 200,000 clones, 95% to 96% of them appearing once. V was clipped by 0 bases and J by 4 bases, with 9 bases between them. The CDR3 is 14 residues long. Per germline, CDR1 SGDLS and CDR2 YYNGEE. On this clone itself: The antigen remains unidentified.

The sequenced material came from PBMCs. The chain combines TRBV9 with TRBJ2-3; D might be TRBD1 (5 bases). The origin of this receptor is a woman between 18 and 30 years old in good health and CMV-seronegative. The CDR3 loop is CASSVALGADTQYF. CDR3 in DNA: TGTGCCAGCAGCGTAGCTCTAGGGGCAGATACGCAGTATTTT. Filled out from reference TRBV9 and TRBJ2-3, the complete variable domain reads DSGVTQTPKHLITATGQRVTLRCSPRSGDLSVYWYQQSLDQGLQFLIQYYNGEERAKGNILERFSAQQFPDLHSELNLSSLELGDSALYFCASSVALGADTQYFGPGTRLTVL.